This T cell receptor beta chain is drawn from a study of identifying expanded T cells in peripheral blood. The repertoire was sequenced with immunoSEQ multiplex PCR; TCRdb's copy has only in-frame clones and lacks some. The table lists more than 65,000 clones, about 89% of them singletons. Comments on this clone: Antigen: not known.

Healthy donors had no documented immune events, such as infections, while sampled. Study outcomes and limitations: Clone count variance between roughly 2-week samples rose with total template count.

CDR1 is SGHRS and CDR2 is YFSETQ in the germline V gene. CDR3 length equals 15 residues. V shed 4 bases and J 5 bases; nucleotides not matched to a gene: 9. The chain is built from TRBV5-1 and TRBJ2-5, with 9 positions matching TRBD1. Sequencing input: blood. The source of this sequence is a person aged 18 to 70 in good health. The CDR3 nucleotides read TGCGCCAGCAGCCCTGGGGGACAGGGTGGGGAGACCCAGTACTTC. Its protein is CASSPGGQGGETQYF. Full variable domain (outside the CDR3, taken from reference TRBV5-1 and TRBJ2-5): KAGVTQTPRYLIKTRGQQVTLSCSPISGHRSVSWYQQTPGQGLQFLFEYFSETQRNKGNFPGRFSGRQFSNSRSEMNVSTLELGDSALYLCASSPGGQGGETQYFGPGTRLLVL.